The rows below give T cell receptor beta chains drawn from one sample of a study of cytomegalovirus exposure and HLA in healthy donors. The data were produced by immunoSEQ multiplex PCR, yet TCRdb's version contains in-frame clones alone and is incomplete. The sample comprises about 92,000 clones, about two thirds of which are singletons, and approximately 2.7% rests with the top ten. The sequenced material came from PBMCs. These receptors were obtained from a middle-aged man in good health and CMV-seronegative. CDR3s include the opening cysteine and the closing phenylalanine or tryptophan. Fields, in order: clone size, J gene, D gene, V gene, CDR3 protein, CDR3 DNA. The D gene is left open where the match is weak. Size is omitted from some rows. Given values are once, few, many or a class for expanded clones.

>.|TRBJ2-1|.|TRBV9
CASSVPGQGAGAANEQFF
TGTGCCAGCAGCGTTCCTGGGCAGGGGGCGGGAGCGGCAAATGAGCAGTTCTTC
>few|TRBJ1-2|TRBD1|TRBV4-3
CASSQSTGGAGYGYTF
TGCGCCAGCAGCCAATCCACAGGGGGCGCCGGCTATGGCTACACCTTC
>few|TRBJ2-5|.|TRBV7-9
CASSQGGGVETQYF
TGTGCCAGCAGCCAGGGAGGAGGGGTAGAGACCCAGTACTTC
>few|TRBJ1-2|TRBD1|TRBV7-8
CASSLHRGSTPNYGYTF
TGTGCCAGCAGCCTACACAGGGGGTCTACTCCTAACTATGGCTACACCTTC
>.|TRBJ2-4|TRBD2|TRBV4-2
CASSQDRTSGANIQYF
TGTGCCAGCAGCCAAGATAGGACTAGCGGGGCGAACATTCAGTACTTC
>.|TRBJ2-3|.|TRBV10-3
CAISESRGTKGTDTQYF
TGTGCCATCAGTGAGTCTCGTGGCACGAAAGGCACAGATACGCAGTATTTT
>.|TRBJ1-1|.|TRBV19
CASSIGAGETEAFF
TGTGCCAGTAGTATAGGTGCAGGGGAAACTGAAGCTTTCTTT
>.|TRBJ1-4|.|TRBV7-9
CASSARGGDYLTNEKLFF
TGTGCCAGCAGCGCGCGGGGAGGCGACTATCTGACTAATGAAAAACTGTTTTTT
>few|TRBJ1-2|TRBD1|TRBV10-3
CAISEGQAIHGYTF
TGTGCCATCAGTGAGGGACAGGCTATACATGGCTACACCTTC
>few|TRBJ2-1|.|TRBV7-2
CASSLVRNEQFF
TGTGCCAGCAGCTTAGTACGGAATGAGCAGTTCTTC
>.|TRBJ2-5|TRBD2|TRBV7-8
CASSLVRLAGPRGTQYF
TGTGCCAGCAGCTTAGTTAGGCTAGCGGGGCCCCGGGGGACCCAGTACTTC
>few|TRBJ1-1|TRBD1|TRBV7-9
CASLDRMNTEAFF
TGTGCCAGTTTGGACAGGATGAACACTGAAGCTTTCTTT
>.|TRBJ2-7|TRBD1|TRBV4-1
CASSQRQGAPYEQYF
TGCGCCAGCAGCCAACGACAGGGGGCCCCCTACGAGCAGTACTTC